This TCR beta chain was obtained from a study of Ad26.COV2.S vaccination and SARS-CoV-2 variants. Whole-study results and caveats: Spike-specific TCR breadth ran higher among vaccine recipients than placebo recipients. A substantial breadth of spike-specific CD8+ and CD4+ T cell responses after vaccination has been reported.

Stated treatment: 15 to 20 received Ad26.COV2.S at low or high dose, single or two shots; about 5 received placebo; per-sample allocation not given. It was on day 63 after the first vaccine or placebo injection that samples were taken. The shot given was an Ad26 vector that makes Wuhan-strain SARS-CoV-2 spike. The germline V and J ends were trimmed by 6 bases and 8 bases, with 16 bases remaining between them. CDR3 length: 13 amino acids. Note on this clone: The antigen is not known.

The method was immunoSEQ multiplex PCR; TCRdb's version includes in-frame clones alone and lacks a portion of them. The sample lists approximately 480,000 clones; around 88% were seen once. The source of this sequence is a person aged 18-65 years who received the Ad26.COV2.S COVID-19 vaccine or a placebo. This material consisted of peripheral blood, taken in a trial of Ad26.COV2.S vaccine versus placebo. The rearrangement joins TRBV12-3 or TRBV12-4 to TRBJ1-2; D is possibly TRBD1 (6 bases). The CDR3 loop reads CASSHGGGLGYTF. Here the CDR3 DNA reads TGTGCCAGCAGCCACGGGGGGGGGCTAGGCTACACCTTC.